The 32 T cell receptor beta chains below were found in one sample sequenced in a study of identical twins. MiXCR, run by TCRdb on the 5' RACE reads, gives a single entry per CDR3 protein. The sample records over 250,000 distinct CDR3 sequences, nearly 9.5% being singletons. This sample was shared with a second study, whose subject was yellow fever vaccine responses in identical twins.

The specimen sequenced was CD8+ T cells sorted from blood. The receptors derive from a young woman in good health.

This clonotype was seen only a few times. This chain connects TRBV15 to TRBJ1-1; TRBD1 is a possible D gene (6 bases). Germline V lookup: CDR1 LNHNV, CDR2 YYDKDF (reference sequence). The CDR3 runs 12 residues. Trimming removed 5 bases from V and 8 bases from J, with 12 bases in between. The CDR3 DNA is TGTGCCACCAGCGCCACAGGGTACGAAGCTTTCTTT. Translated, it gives CATSATGYEAFF.

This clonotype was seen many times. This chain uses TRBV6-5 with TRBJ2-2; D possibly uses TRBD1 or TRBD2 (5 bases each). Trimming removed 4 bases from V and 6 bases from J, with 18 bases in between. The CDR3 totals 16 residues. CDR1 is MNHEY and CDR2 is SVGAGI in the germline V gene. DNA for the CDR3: TGTGCCAGCAGTTCCTTGGACGGGATGGGGGCCGGGGAGCTGTTTTTT. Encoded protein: CASSSLDGMGAGELFF.

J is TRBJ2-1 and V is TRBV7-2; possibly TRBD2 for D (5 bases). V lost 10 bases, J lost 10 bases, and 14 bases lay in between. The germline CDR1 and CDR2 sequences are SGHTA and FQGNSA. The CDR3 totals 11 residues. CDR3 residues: CAISEGKEQFF. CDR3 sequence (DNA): TGTGCCATCTCTGAGGGAAAGGAGCAGTTCTTC.

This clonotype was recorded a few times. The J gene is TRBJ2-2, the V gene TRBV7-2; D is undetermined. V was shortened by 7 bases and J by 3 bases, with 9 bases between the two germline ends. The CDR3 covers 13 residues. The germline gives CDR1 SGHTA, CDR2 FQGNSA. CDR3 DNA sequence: TGTGCCAGCACGACTGGGTACACCGGGGAGCTGTTTTTT. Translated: CASTTGYTGELFF.

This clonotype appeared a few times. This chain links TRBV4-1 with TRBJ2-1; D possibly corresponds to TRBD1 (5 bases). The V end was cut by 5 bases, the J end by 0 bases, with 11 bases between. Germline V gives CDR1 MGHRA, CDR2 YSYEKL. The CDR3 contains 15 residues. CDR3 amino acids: CASSEVDSSYNEQFF. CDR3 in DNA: TGCGCCAGCAGCGAAGTCGACAGCTCCTACAATGAGCAGTTCTTC.

CDR3 sequence: CASSKVSRQGIHEQYF. The CDR3 DNA sequence: TGTGCCAGCAGCAAAGTTTCCCGGCAGGGAATTCACGAGCAGTACTTC. The chain is built from TRBV21-1 and TRBJ2-7; the D call of TRBD1 is as the table states it, not checked on the DNA. TRBV21-1 is tagged as a pseudogene. CDR3 length equals 16 residues.

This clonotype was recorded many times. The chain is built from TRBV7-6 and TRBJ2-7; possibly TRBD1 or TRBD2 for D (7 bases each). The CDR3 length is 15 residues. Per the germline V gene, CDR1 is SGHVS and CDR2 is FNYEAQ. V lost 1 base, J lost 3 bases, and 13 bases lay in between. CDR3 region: CASSLGQGGNYEQYF. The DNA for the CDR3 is TGTGCCAGCAGCTTAGGACAGGGAGGGAACTACGAGCAGTACTTC.

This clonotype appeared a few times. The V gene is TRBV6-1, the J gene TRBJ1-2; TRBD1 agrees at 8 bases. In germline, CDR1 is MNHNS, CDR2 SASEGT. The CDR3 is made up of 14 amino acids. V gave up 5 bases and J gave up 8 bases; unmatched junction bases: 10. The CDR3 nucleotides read TGTGCCAGCAGTCTTCCAGGGGGCATAGGCGGCTACACCTTC. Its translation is CASSLPGGIGGYTF.

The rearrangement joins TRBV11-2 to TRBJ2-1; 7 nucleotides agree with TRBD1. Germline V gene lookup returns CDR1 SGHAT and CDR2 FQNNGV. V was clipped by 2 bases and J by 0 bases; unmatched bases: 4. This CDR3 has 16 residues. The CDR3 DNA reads TGTGCCAGCAGCTTATTCGGGACAGACTCCTACAATGAGCAGTTCTTC. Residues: CASSLFGTDSYNEQFF.

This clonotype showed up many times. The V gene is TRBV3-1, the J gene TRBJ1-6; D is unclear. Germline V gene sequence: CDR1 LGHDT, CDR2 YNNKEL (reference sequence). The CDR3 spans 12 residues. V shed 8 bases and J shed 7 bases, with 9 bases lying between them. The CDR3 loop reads CASGRGNSPLHF. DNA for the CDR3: TGTGCCAGCGGCCGAGGAAATTCACCCCTCCACTTT.

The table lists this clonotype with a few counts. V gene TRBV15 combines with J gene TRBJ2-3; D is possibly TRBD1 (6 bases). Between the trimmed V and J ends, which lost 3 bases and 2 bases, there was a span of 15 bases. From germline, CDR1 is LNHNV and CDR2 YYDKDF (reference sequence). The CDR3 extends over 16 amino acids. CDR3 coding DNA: TGTGCCACCAGCAGTGAAATCGGACAGCTCACAGATACGCAGTATTTT. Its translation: CATSSEIGQLTDTQYF.

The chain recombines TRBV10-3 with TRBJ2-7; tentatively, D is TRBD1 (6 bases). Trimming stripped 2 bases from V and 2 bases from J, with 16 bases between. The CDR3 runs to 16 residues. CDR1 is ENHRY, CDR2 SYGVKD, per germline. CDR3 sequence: CAISEPHSQGTYEQYF. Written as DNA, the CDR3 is TGTGCCATCAGTGAGCCCCATTCACAGGGCACCTACGAGCAGTACTTC.

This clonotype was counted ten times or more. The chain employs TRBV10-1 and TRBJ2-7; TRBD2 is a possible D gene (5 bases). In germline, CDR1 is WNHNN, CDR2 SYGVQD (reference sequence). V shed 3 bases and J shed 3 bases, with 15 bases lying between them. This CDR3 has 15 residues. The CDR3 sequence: CASSESVEGVYEQYF. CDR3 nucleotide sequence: TGCGCCAGCAGTGAATCTGTAGAGGGAGTCTACGAGCAGTACTTC.

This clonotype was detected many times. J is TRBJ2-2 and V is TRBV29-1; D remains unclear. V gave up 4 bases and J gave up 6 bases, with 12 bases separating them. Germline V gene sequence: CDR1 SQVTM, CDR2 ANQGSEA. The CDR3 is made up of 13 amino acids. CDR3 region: CSVGQNKAGELFF. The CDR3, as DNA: TGCAGCGTTGGTCAGAATAAGGCCGGGGAGCTGTTTTTT.

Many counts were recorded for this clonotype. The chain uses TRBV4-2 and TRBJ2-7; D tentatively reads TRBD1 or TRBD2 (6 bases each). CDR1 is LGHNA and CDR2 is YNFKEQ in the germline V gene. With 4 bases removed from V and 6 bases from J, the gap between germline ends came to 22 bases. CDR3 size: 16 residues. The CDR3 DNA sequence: TGTGCCAGCAGCCCGCGTCCGTCGGGGGCGATCTCCGAGCAGTACTTC. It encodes CASSPRPSGAISEQYF.

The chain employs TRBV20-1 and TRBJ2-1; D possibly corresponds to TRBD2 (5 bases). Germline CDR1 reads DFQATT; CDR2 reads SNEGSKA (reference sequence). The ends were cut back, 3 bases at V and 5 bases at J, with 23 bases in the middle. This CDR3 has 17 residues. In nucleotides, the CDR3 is TGCAGTGCTAGTGATCCAACGGACCTTAACGGGGACAATGAGCAGTTCTTC. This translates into CSASDPTDLNGDNEQFF.

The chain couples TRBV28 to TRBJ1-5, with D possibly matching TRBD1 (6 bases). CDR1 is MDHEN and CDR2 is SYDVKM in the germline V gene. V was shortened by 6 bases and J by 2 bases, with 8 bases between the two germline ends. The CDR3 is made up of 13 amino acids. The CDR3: CASRGAGNQPQHF. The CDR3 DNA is TGTGCCAGCAGGGGGGCGGGCAATCAGCCCCAGCATTTT. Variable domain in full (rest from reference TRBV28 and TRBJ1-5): DVKVTQSSRYLVKRTGEKVFLECVQDMDHENMFWYRQDPGLGLRLIYFSYDVKMKEKGDIPEGYSVSREKKERFSLILESASTNQTSMYLCASRGAGNQPQHFGDGTRLSIL.

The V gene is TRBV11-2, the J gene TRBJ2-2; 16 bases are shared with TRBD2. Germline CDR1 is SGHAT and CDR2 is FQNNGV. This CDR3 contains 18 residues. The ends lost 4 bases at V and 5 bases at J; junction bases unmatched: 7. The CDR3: CASSSGTSGRARTGELFF. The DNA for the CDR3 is TGTGCCAGCAGCTCTGGGACTAGCGGGAGGGCCAGGACCGGGGAGCTGTTTTTT.

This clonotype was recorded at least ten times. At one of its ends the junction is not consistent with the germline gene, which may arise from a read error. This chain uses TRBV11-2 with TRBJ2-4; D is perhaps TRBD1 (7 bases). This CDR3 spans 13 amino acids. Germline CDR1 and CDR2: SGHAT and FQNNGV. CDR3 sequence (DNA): TGTGCCAGCAGCTCAACGGCGGGACAGCTATCTCACTTC. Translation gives CASSSTAGQLSHF.

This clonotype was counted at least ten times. The chain's CDR3 is CATRGYPSYNEQFF. In DNA form, the CDR3 reads TGTGCCACCCGAGGGTACCCCTCCTACAATGAGCAGTTCTTC. The chain couples TRBV27 to TRBJ2-1; tentative D call: TRBD2 (5 bases). CDR1 MNHEY and CDR2 SMNVEV come from the germline V gene (reference sequence). The CDR3 is made up of 14 amino acids. Trimming removed 10 bases from V and 0 bases from J, with 13 bases in between.

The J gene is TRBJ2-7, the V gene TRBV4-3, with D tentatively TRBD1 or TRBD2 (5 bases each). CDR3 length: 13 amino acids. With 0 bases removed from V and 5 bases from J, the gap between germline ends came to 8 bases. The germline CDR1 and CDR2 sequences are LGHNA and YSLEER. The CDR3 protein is CASSQDWGNEQYF. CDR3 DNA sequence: TGCGCCAGCAGCCAAGATTGGGGGAACGAGCAGTACTTC.

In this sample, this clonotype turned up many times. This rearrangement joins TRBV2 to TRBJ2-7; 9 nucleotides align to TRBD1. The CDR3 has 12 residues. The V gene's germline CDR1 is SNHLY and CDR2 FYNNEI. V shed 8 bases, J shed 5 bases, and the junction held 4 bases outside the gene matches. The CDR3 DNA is TGTGCCAGCCGGGACAGGGCCGACGAGCAGTACTTC. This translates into CASRDRADEQYF.

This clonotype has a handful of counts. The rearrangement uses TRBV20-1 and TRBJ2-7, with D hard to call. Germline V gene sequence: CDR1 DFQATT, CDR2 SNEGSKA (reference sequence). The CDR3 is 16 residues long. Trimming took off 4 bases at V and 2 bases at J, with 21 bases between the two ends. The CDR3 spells CSATPRLGNGPYEQYF. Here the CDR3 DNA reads TGCAGTGCTACCCCAAGACTGGGAAATGGCCCCTACGAGCAGTACTTC.

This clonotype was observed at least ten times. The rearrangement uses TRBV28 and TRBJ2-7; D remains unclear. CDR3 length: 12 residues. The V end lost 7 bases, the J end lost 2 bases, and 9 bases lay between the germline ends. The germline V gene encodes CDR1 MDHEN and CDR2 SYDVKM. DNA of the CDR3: TGTGCCAGCACGGCAGGAGCCTACGAGCAGTACTTC. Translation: CASTAGAYEQYF.

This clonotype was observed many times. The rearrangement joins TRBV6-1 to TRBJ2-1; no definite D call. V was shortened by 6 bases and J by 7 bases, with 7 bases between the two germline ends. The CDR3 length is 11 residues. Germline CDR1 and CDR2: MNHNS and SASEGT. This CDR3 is CASRLGNEQFF. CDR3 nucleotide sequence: TGTGCCAGCAGGCTAGGAAATGAGCAGTTCTTC.

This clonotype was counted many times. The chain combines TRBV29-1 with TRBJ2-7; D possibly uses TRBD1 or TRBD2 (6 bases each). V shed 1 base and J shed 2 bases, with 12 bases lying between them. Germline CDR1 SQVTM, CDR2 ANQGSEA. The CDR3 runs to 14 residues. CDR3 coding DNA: TGCAGCGTTGAAGGACCGGGGGCGCCCTACGAGCAGTACTTC. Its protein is CSVEGPGAPYEQYF.

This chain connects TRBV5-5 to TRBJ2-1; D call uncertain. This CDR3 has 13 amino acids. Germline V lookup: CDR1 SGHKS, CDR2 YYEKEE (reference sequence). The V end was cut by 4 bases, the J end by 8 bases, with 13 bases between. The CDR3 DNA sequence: TGTGCCAGCAGCCTGGACGTGACGGATGAGCAGTTCTTC. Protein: CASSLDVTDEQFF.

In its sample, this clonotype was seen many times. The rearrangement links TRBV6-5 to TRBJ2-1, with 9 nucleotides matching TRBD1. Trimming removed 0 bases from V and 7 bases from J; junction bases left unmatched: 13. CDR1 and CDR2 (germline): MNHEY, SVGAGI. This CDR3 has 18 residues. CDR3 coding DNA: TGTGCCAGCAGTTACTCCCTTGGACAGGGGACTTCTAGGAATGAGCAGTTCTTC. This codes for CASSYSLGQGTSRNEQFF.

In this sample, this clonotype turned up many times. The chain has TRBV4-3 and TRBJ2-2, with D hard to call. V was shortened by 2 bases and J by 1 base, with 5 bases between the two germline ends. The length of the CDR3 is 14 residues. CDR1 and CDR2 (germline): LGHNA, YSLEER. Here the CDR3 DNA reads TGCGCCAGCAGCCAATACGAGAACACCGGGGAGCTGTTTTTT. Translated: CASSQYENTGELFF.

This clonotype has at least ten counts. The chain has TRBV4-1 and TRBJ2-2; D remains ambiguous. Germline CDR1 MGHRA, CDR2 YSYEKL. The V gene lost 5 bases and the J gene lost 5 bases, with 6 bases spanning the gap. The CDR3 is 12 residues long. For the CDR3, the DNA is TGCGCCAGCAGCACCATGACCGGGGAGCTGTTTTTT. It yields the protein CASSTMTGELFF.

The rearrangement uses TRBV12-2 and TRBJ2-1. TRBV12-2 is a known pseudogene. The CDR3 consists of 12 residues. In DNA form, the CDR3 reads TGTGCAAGTCGCTTAGCGAGTTCTGGGCAGTTCTTC. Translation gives CASRLASSGQFF.

The CDR3 sequence is CASSDSEGDHNEQFF. CDR3 nucleotides: TGTGCCAGCAGTGACTCCGAGGGGGACCACAATGAGCAGTTCTTC. The chain links TRBV6-4 to TRBJ2-1, with a possible D match to TRBD1 (6 bases). This CDR3 spans 15 amino acids. Trimming took off 0 bases at V and 5 bases at J, with 11 bases between the two ends. The germline CDR1 and CDR2 sequences are MRHNA and SNTAGT.